Listed below are T cell receptor beta chains from one sample, sequenced in a study of CD8 T cells in ankylosing spondylitis. TCRdb ran MiXCR on the 5' RACE reads and lists one entry per CDR3 protein. The data show hundreds of thousands of distinct CDR3 sequences, approximately 12% seen once. The sequenced material came from blood, either unsorted or a sorted T cell fraction (not recorded which). These receptors all come from a male donor with ankylosing spondylitis. Each CDR3 is given with its conserved first and last residue.

V: TRBV30; J: TRBJ1-4; CDR3: CAGRQTGRPEKLFF
V: TRBV15; J: TRBJ2-2; CDR3: CATSIRDAGELFF
V: TRBV5-1; J: TRBJ2-2; CDR3: CASSVQAGVDTGELFF
V: TRBV20-1; J: TRBJ2-1; CDR3: CSARDLAGAANEQFF
V: TRBV28; J: TRBJ2-3; CDR3: CASSRDVGGAQYF
V: TRBV20-1; J: TRBJ2-7; CDR3: CSARVGTSSHEQYF
V: TRBV20-1; J: TRBJ2-3; CDR3: CSAIYFGSGTDTQYF
V: TRBV7-9; J: TRBJ1-1; CDR3: CASSLGGRTQAFF
V: TRBV28; J: TRBJ2-6; CDR3: CASRPPDRGANVLTF
V: TRBV5-5; J: TRBJ1-4; CDR3: CASSILLSAGQEF
V: TRBV12-3/TRBV12-4; J: TRBJ2-2; CDR3: CASSFIGAGELFF
V: TRBV20-1; J: TRBJ2-1; CDR3: CSATDLDNEQFF
V: TRBV20-1; J: TRBJ2-6; CDR3: CSARSGRGANVLTF
V: TRBV20-1; J: TRBJ2-1; CDR3: CSATGTDGYNEQFF
V: TRBV20-1; J: TRBJ1-2; CDR3: CSARHTGTGYGYTF
V: TRBV20-1; J: TRBJ2-5; CDR3: CSASWGRVETQYF
V: TRBV7-6; J: TRBJ2-3; CDR3: CASSPDPGLADTQYF
V: TRBV29-1; J: TRBJ2-7; CDR3: CSVVGGPGRTYEQYF
V: TRBV5-6; J: TRBJ2-6; CDR3: CASSLGETRANVLTF
V: TRBV5-1; J: TRBJ2-3; CDR3: CASSSPRGTSTDTQYF
V: TRBV5-1; J: TRBJ2-1; CDR3: CASTIQGTYNEQFF
V: TRBV29-1; J: TRBJ2-2; CDR3: CSVANWATNTGELFF
V: TRBV5-1; J: TRBJ2-7; CDR3: CASSTKGQVDEQYF
V: TRBV6-2/TRBV6-3; J: TRBJ2-7; CDR3: CASSSSPGDMVYEQYF
V: TRBV5-4; J: TRBJ2-5; CDR3: CASMVAVGETQYF
V: TRBV29-1; J: TRBJ1-2; CDR3: CSVDRGTNYGYTF
V: TRBV7-2; J: TRBJ1-1; CDR3: CASSPQVGGGEAFF
V: TRBV5-1; J: TRBJ1-2; CDR3: CASSPRPGQGVYGYTF
V: TRBV19; J: TRBJ1-1; CDR3: CASRRGPRGLTEAFF
V: TRBV10-3; J: TRBJ2-7; CDR3: CAITAGSVEQYF
V: TRBV5-1; J: TRBJ1-5; CDR3: CASSLGAPTGREQPQHF
V: TRBV28; J: TRBJ2-7; CDR3: CASSSSSGVAYEQYF
V: TRBV6-2/TRBV6-3; J: TRBJ2-3; CDR3: CASREKWTDTQYF
V: TRBV4-3; J: TRBJ1-6; CDR3: CASSQDRARSSYNSPLHF
V: TRBV5-3; J: TRBJ2-4; CDR3: CAMSPGVLSNIQYF
V: TRBV7-2; J: TRBJ2-3; CDR3: CASSLYPTSGRGTQYF
V: TRBV9; J: TRBJ1-5; CDR3: CASSVGYQPQHF
V: TRBV3-1; J: TRBJ2-2; CDR3: CASSQTGGGGELFF
V: TRBV6-5; J: TRBJ2-1; CDR3: CASRYQSGPAGNEQFF
V: TRBV5-1; J: TRBJ2-3; CDR3: CASSVDRGKGHTDTQYF